The 26 T cell receptor beta chains in this list originate from one sample, sequenced in a study of blood T cell repertoires in COVID-19. Sequenced by immunoSEQ multiplex PCR; TCRdb stores in-frame clones only, minus some. This table holds over 120,000 clones, approximately 86% found once. Sequences were obtained from peripheral blood. The receptors stem from a man between 65 and 79 years old with acute or convalescent COVID-19.

The CDR3 DNA follows: TGTGCCAGCATCCTTAGACCCGGAACTAGCGGATACAATGAGCAGTTCTTC. This encodes CASILRPGTSGYNEQFF. This chain uses TRBV7-2 with TRBJ2-1; TRBD2 matches at 8 bases. The junction had 15 bases not matched to a gene; V was cut back by 7 bases and J by 4 bases. The CDR3 is 17 amino acids. CDR1 and CDR2 from the germline V gene are SGHTA and FQGNSA.

V is TRBV4-2 and J is TRBJ2-3; tentative D call: TRBD2 (6 bases). V was clipped by 3 bases and J by 4 bases, with 14 bases between them. The length of the CDR3 is 15 residues. Germline lookup yields CDR1 LGHNA and CDR2 YNFKEQ. The CDR3: CASSQSLAEADTQYF. CDR3 coding DNA: TGTGCCAGCAGCCAGTCATTAGCGGAGGCAGATACGCAGTATTTT.

This clone was picked up one time. The chain combines TRBV6-5 with TRBJ1-2; maybe TRBD1 (5 bases). Germline-derived CDR1 and CDR2 are MNHEY and SVGAGI. Trimming removed 0 bases from V and 2 bases from J, with 7 bases in between. This CDR3 is 14 amino acids long. The DNA for the CDR3 is TGTGCCAGCAGTTACTCGCGGGGGAACTATGGCTACACCTTC. This encodes CASSYSRGNYGYTF.

V gene TRBV30 combines with J gene TRBJ1-6, with no clear D. Germline CDR1 GTSNPN, CDR2 SVGIG (reference sequence). V was shortened by 0 bases and J by 5 bases, with 8 bases between the two germline ends. The CDR3 is 14 amino acids. This CDR3 reads CAWSVGQNNSPLHF. The CDR3 DNA is TGTGCCTGGAGTGTTGGTCAGAATAATTCACCCCTCCACTTT. Supplemented by reference TRBV30 and TRBJ1-6, the full variable domain reads SQTIHQWPATLVQPVGSPLSLECTVEGTSNPNLYWYRQAAGRGLQLLFYSVGIGQISSEVPQNLSASRPQDRQFILSSKKLLLSDSGFYLCAWSVGQNNSPLHFGNGTRLTVT.

Concerning this clone itself: The same CDR3 is also encoded by other DNA sequences in this sample. The rearrangement links TRBV6-1 to TRBJ1-5, with unresolved D. Germline V gene lookup returns CDR1 MNHNS and CDR2 SASEGT. This CDR3 spans 13 amino acids. V lost 3 bases and J 0 bases, leaving 3 bases between the germline ends. The CDR3 sequence is CASSDHSNQPQHF. The CDR3 nucleotides read TGTGCCAGCAGTGATCATAGCAATCAGCCCCAGCATTTT.

The chain recombines TRBV11-2 with TRBJ1-5; D may be TRBD1 (6 bases). This CDR3 region has 16 residues. The V and J ends lost 6 bases and 1 base respectively, with 16 bases between them. Germline values: CDR1 SGHAT, CDR2 FQNNGV. CDR3 nucleotides: TGTGCCAGCAGTCCGTATGGGCAGGGGAGCAATCAGCCCCAGCATTTT. Translated, it gives CASSPYGQGSNQPQHF.

The chain combines TRBV6-1 with TRBJ2-1; the match to TRBD2 covers 9 bases. Germline lookup yields CDR1 MNHNS and CDR2 SASEGT. Germline trimming cut 4 bases from V and 3 bases from J; bases unmatched to any gene: 7. The CDR3 length is 16 residues. The CDR3 DNA follows: TGTGCCAGCAGTGCGACTAGCGGAACCGGCTACAATGAGCAGTTCTTC. Its translation: CASSATSGTGYNEQFF.

V and J are TRBV4-2 and TRBJ2-5; D is possibly TRBD2 (5 bases). This CDR3 comprises 15 residues. V lost 1 base and J lost 5, with 14 bases in between. Germline lookup yields CDR1 LGHNA and CDR2 YNFKEQ. Here the CDR3 DNA reads TGTGCCAGCAGCCAAGTGCTAGCTCAAGGGGAGACCCAGTACTTC. It specifies CASSQVLAQGETQYF.

V and J are TRBV29-1 and TRBJ2-7, with 16 bases fitting TRBD2. Trimming removed 5 bases from V and 4 bases from J; junction bases left unmatched: 5. There are 15 residues in the CDR3. The germline V gene has CDR1 SQVTM and CDR2 ANQGSEA. For the CDR3, the DNA is TGCAGCGTTTCCGGGACTAGCGGGAGGGCATACGAGCAGTACTTC. Amino acid sequence: CSVSGTSGRAYEQYF.

The chain carries TRBV7-9 and TRBJ2-7; D gene uncertain. The CDR3 covers 12 residues. The germline V gene encodes CDR1 SEHNR and CDR2 FQNEAQ (reference sequence). Trimming removed 4 bases at V and 3 bases at J, with 7 bases between. The CDR3 spells CASSSVGYEQYF. CDR3 DNA sequence: TGTGCCAGCAGCTCCGTCGGCTACGAGCAGTACTTC.

The chain carries TRBV6-5 and TRBJ2-7, with 9 bases matching TRBD2. This CDR3 comprises 12 residues. The trim removed 6 bases at V and 4 bases at J, leaving 1 base unmatched. The germline CDR1 and CDR2 sequences are MNHEY and SVGAGI. In DNA, the CDR3 is TGTGCCAGCAGCAGCGGGGGGTACGAGCAGTACTTC. Translating it yields CASSSGGYEQYF.

This clone was observed a few times. V usage is TRBV3-1 (or the pseudogene TRBV3-2) and J usage is TRBJ2-2, with TRBD2 matching 9 bases. Germline values: CDR1 LGHDT, CDR2 YNNKEL (reference sequence). This CDR3 is 16 amino acids long. V lost 1 base and J lost 5; bases outside the gene matches: 5. CDR3 nucleotides: TGTGCCAGCAGCCAAGGGGGACTAGCTGGGACCGGGGAGCTGTTTTTT. Translating gives CASSQGGLAGTGELFF.

The chain carries TRBV18 and TRBJ1-1; 8 bases align to TRBD1. The germline V gene encodes CDR1 KGHSH and CDR2 LQKENI. This CDR3 has 14 amino acids. V shed 6 bases, J shed 7 bases, and the junction held 10 bases outside the gene matches. The CDR3 is CASSPDRGRGEAFF. CDR3 nucleotides: TGTGCCAGCTCTCCTGACAGGGGCCGGGGTGAAGCTTTCTTT.

This clone showed up just a few times. The chain carries TRBV27 and TRBJ1-5, with 8 positions matching TRBD1. Germline V gene lookup returns CDR1 MNHEY and CDR2 SMNVEV (reference sequence). The CDR3 has 17 residues. Trimming at V came to 5 bases and at J to 5 bases, leaving 14 bases not matched to a gene. The CDR3 nucleotides are TGTGCCAGCAGTCTCCCGGACAGGGTTTCGGGGGATCAGCCCCAGCATTTT. Translation gives CASSLPDRVSGDQPQHF.

The rearrangement joins TRBV10-3 to TRBJ2-1, with 10 bases aligning to TRBD2. The junction had 9 bases not matched to a gene; V was cut back by 6 bases and J by 7 bases. In germline, CDR1 is ENHRY, CDR2 SYGVKD. This CDR3 has 15 residues. The CDR3 spells CAISSLAGAGNEQFF. The CDR3, as DNA: TGTGCCATCAGCTCTCTAGCGGGAGCTGGGAATGAGCAGTTCTTC.

The V and J genes are TRBV5-1 and TRBJ1-2, with a possible D match to TRBD1 (5 bases). CDR1 SGHRS and CDR2 YFSETQ come from the germline V gene. The V end was cut by 0 bases, the J end by 5 bases, with 17 bases between. The CDR3 is 16 residues long. This CDR3 is CASSLDGTRGVYGYTF. CDR3 DNA sequence: TGCGCCAGCAGCTTGGACGGGACTCGCGGGGTATATGGCTACACCTTC. Together with reference TRBV5-1 and TRBJ1-2, the CDR3 gives the full variable domain: KAGVTQTPRYLIKTRGQQVTLSCSPISGHRSVSWYQQTPGQGLQFLFEYFSETQRNKGNFPGRFSGRQFSNSRSEMNVSTLELGDSALYLCASSLDGTRGVYGYTFGSGTRLTVV.

The V call is TRBV27, the J call TRBJ1-1; 7 bases align to TRBD1. V lost 0 bases, J lost 0 bases, and 1 base stayed unmatched. CDR1 is MNHEY and CDR2 is SMNVEV in the germline V gene (reference sequence). The CDR3 consists of 15 residues. DNA of the CDR3: TGTGCCAGCAGTTTATCGACAGGGATGAACACTGAAGCTTTCTTT. Translated: CASSLSTGMNTEAFF.

The chain couples TRBV7-9 to TRBJ2-5, with a tentative D call TRBD2 (6 bases). CDR3 length equals 12 residues. V was cut by 4 bases and J by 12 bases, with 15 bases left in between. Germline loops: CDR1 SEHNR, CDR2 FQNEAQ (reference sequence). The CDR3 loop reads CASSSGSRGKYF. CDR3 in DNA: TGTGCCAGCAGCTCGGGTTCGCGCGGGAAGTACTTC.

The V and J genes are TRBV7-9 and TRBJ2-1, with D maybe TRBD2 (5 bases). The CDR3 is 16 amino acids. V was cut by 5 bases and J by 9 bases, with 23 bases left in between. Germline loops: CDR1 SEHNR, CDR2 FQNEAQ (reference sequence). The CDR3 region is CASSVSAAVSVREQFF. The CDR3, as DNA: TGTGCCAGCAGCGTCTCAGCGGCAGTCTCAGTTCGTGAGCAGTTCTTC.

This clone was recorded once. The chain combines TRBV5-1 with TRBJ2-3, with D perhaps matching TRBD2 (6 bases). V was trimmed by 6 bases and J by 3 bases, leaving 23 bases between them. Germline V gives CDR1 SGHRS, CDR2 YFSETQ. This CDR3 is built from 17 residues. The CDR3 sequence is CASTLTGRLGVTDTQYF. As DNA, the CDR3 is TGCGCCAGCACCCTCACCGGGAGACTGGGCGTTACAGATACGCAGTATTTT. Variable domain in full (rest from reference TRBV5-1 and TRBJ2-3): KAGVTQTPRYLIKTRGQQVTLSCSPISGHRSVSWYQQTPGQGLQFLFEYFSETQRNKGNFPGRFSGRQFSNSRSEMNVSTLELGDSALYLCASTLTGRLGVTDTQYFGPGTRLTVL.

The V and J genes are TRBV7-9 and TRBJ2-6, with D possibly TRBD1 on 6 matching bases. The CDR3 sequence is 14 residues long. Looked up from germline, CDR1 is SEHNR and CDR2 is FQNEAQ (reference sequence). Between the trimmed V and J ends, which lost 7 bases and 1 base, there was a span of 8 bases. The DNA for the CDR3 is TGTGCCAGCATCAGGGGTTCTGGGGCCAACGTCCTGACTTTC. This gives the protein CASIRGSGANVLTF.

The DNA of the CDR3 is TGTGCCAGTAGTATCTTGAGCGGGAGGGGAGACGAGCAGTACTTC. It specifies CASSILSGRGDEQYF. The chain couples TRBV19 to TRBJ2-7; 10 bases agree with TRBD2. This CDR3 is built from 15 residues. After removal of 3 bases from V and 5 bases from J, the junction contained 7 bases not matched to a gene. CDR1 and CDR2 from the germline V gene are LNHDA and SQIVND (reference sequence).

The V and J genes are TRBV5-1 and TRBJ2-7, with TRBD1 identical over 9 bases. Germline CDR1 and CDR2: SGHRS and YFSETQ. The CDR3 consists of 15 residues. V was clipped by 4 bases and J by 5 bases; unmatched bases: 10. DNA for the CDR3: TGCGCCAGCAGCCTCGGAGGGACAGGGTCCAACGAGCAGTACTTC. This codes for CASSLGGTGSNEQYF.

The chain carries TRBV12-5 and TRBJ1-6, with D unclear. Germline V gene data show CDR1 as LGHNT and CDR2 as FRNRAP. V lost 4 bases and J lost 8, with 9 bases in between. This CDR3 spans 13 amino acids. CDR3: CASGWSLDSPLHF. For the CDR3, the DNA is TGTGCTAGTGGTTGGAGTTTAGATTCACCCCTCCACTTT.

The chain combines TRBV13 with TRBJ2-2, with 7 bases lining up with TRBD2. The V gene end was trimmed by 1 base and the J gene end by 6 bases; junction bases not matched to a gene: 8. The germline V gene has CDR1 PRHDT and CDR2 FYEKMQ (reference sequence). This CDR3 spans 16 amino acids. In DNA form, the CDR3 reads TGTGCCAGCAGCTTAGCCGGCGGGGGAGTAGCCGGGGAGCTGTTTTTT. Protein sequence: CASSLAGGGVAGELFF.

This CDR3 reads CASSMEGGNTEAFF. The CDR3, as DNA: TGTGCCAGTAGTATGGAGGGAGGGAACACTGAAGCTTTCTTT. The chain uses TRBV19 and TRBJ1-1, with D hard to call. The V and J ends lost 3 bases and 1 base respectively, with 9 bases between them. The CDR3 is 14 residues long. Germline assignment: CDR1 LNHDA and CDR2 SQIVND (reference sequence).